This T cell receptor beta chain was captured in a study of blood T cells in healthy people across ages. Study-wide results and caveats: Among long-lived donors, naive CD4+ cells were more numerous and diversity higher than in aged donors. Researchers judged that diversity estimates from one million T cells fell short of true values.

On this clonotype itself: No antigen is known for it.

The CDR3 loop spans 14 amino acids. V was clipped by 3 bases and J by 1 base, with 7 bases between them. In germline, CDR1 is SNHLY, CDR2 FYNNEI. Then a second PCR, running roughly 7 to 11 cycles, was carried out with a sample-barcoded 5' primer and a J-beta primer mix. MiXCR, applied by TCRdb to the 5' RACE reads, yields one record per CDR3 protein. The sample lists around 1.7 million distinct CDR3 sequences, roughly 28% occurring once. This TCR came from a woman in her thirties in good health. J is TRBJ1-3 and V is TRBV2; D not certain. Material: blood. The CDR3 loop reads CASSDVRSGNTIYF. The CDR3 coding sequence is TGTGCCAGCAGTGATGTGAGGTCTGGAAACACCATATATTTT.